This T cell receptor (beta chain) is from a study of CD8+ T cells in alopecia areata. V dropped 0 bases and J dropped 1; count of bases not matched to a gene: 4. The CDR3 runs 16 residues. The V gene's germline CDR1 is LNHNV and CDR2 YYDKDF (reference sequence). Investigators isolated RNA and reverse transcribed it into cDNA to act as the sequencing template. The repertoire was sequenced with immunoSEQ multiplex PCR; TCRdb's copy has only in-frame clones and lacks some. This table holds about 150,000 clones, 62% found once. The TCR originated in a human donor in good health. V gene TRBV15 combines with J gene TRBJ2-5; 8 bases align to TRBD2. Sequencing was done on a sample of CD8+ T cells sorted from blood. CDR3 region: CATSREASGSQETQYF. In DNA form, the CDR3 reads TGTGCCACCAGCAGAGAAGCTAGCGGGTCCCAAGAGACCCAGTACTTC.